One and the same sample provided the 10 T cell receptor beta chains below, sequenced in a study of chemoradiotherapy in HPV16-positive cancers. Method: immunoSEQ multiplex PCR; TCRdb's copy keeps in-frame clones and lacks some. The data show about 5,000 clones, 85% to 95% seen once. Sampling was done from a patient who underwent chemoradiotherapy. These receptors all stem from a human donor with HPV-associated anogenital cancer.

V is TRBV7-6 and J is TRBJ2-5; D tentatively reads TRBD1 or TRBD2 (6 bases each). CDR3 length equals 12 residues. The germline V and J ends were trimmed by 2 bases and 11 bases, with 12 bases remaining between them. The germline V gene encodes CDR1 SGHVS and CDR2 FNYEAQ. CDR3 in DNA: TGTGCCAGCAGCTTAAACAGGGAGGAGCAGTACTTC. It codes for CASSLNREEQYF.

CDR3 sequence: CASTSGDASPQHF. CDR3 in DNA: TGTGCCAGCACGTCAGGGGATGCTTCGCCCCAGCATTTT. This chain connects TRBV6-1 to TRBJ1-5; D is perhaps TRBD1 (6 bases). This CDR3 comprises 13 residues. The V gene lost 7 bases and the J gene lost 9 bases, with 16 bases spanning the gap. Per germline, CDR1 MNHNS and CDR2 SASEGT.

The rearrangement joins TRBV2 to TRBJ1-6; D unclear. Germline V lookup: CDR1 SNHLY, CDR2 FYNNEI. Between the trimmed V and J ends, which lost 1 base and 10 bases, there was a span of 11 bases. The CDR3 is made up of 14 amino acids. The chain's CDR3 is CASSEDSFRSPLHF. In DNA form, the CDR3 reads TGTGCCAGCAGTGAAGACAGTTTTAGGTCACCCCTCCACTTT.

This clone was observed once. CDR3 sequence reads: CASSYPGTGQYEQYF. The CDR3 nucleotides are TGTGCCAGCAGCTACCCCGGGACAGGCCAATACGAGCAGTACTTC. V is TRBV7-8 and J is TRBJ2-7, with 8 nucleotides matching TRBD1. The J segment lost 4 bases and the V segment lost 4 bases, leaving 9 bases of the junction unmatched. Germline CDR1 is SGHVS and CDR2 is FQNEAQ. The CDR3 totals 15 residues.

Here the CDR3 reads CASSPGQGNYGYTF. The CDR3 coding sequence is TGTGCCAGCAGCCCGGGACAGGGCAACTATGGCTACACCTTC. J is TRBJ1-2 and V is TRBV5-4; TRBD1 aligns across 9 bases. With 4 bases clipped from V and 2 bases from J, the junction kept 3 bases outside the gene matches. Germline V gene sequence: CDR1 SGHNT, CDR2 YYREEE (reference sequence). This CDR3 is 14 amino acids long.

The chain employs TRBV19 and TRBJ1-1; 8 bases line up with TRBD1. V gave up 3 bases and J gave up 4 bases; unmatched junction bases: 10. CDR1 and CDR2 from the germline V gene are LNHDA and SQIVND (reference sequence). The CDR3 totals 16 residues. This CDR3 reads CASSMDPGGGSTEAFF. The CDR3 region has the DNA TGTGCCAGTAGTATGGATCCAGGGGGCGGCTCCACTGAAGCTTTCTTT.

The CDR3 loop is CASSFGQVAGELFF. The DNA of the CDR3 is TGTGCCAGCAGCTTTGGTCAGGTCGCCGGGGAGCTGTTTTTT. The chain joins TRBV11-2 to TRBJ2-2; D remains unclear. This CDR3 is 14 amino acids long. V gave up 3 bases and J gave up 6 bases, with 11 bases separating them. The V gene's germline CDR1 is SGHAT and CDR2 FQNNGV.

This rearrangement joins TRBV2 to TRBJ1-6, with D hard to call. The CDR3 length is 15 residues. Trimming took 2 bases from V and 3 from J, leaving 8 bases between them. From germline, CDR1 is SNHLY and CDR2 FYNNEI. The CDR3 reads CASSELGFYNSPLHF. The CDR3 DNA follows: TGTGCCAGCAGTGAACTTGGTTTCTATAATTCACCCCTCCACTTT. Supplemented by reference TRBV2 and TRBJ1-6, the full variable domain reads EPEVTQTPSHQVTQMGQEVILRCVPISNHLYFYWYRQILGQKVEFLVSFYNNEISEKSEIFDDQFSVERPDGSNFTLKIRSTKLEDSAMYFCASSELGFYNSPLHFGNGTRLTVT.

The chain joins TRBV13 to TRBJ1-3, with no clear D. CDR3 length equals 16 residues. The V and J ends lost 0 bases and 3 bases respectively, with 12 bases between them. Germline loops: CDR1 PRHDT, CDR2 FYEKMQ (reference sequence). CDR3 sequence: CASSLGLEVVGNTIYF. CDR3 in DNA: TGTGCCAGCAGCTTAGGCCTGGAGGTGGTTGGAAACACCATATATTTT. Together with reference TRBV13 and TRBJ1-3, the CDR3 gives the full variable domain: AAGVIQSPRHLIKEKRETATLKCYPIPRHDTVYWYQQGPGQDPQFLISFYEKMQSDKGSIPDRFSAQQFSDYHSELNMSSLELGDSALYFCASSLGLEVVGNTIYFGEGSWLTVV.

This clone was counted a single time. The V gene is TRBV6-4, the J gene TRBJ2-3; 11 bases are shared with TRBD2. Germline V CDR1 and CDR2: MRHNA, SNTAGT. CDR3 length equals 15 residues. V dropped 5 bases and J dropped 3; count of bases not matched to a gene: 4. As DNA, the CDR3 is TGTGCCAGCAGTTCGACTAGCGGGGCGACAGATACGCAGTATTTT. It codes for CASSSTSGATDTQYF.